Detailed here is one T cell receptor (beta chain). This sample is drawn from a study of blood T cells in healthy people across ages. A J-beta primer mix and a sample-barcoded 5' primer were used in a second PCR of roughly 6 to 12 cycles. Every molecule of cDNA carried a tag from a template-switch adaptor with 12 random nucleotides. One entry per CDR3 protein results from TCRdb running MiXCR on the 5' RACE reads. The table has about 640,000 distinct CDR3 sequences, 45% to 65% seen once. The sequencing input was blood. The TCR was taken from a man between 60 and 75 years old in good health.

The CDR3 nucleotides are TGCGCCAGCAGCCAAGTTCGCACAGGGGGGAAGTACGAGCAGTACTTC. This encodes CASSQVRTGGKYEQYF. The chain carries TRBV4-1 and TRBJ2-5; 8 bases are shared with TRBD1. The tail of the sequence fits TRBJ2-7 better, so the J call may be wrong. Per the germline V gene, CDR1 is MGHRA and CDR2 is YSYEKL. This CDR3 contains 16 residues.